This T cell receptor beta chain was recorded in a study of blood T cell repertoires in COVID-19. Looked up from germline, CDR1 is SNHLY and CDR2 is FYNNEI. V lost 7 bases and J 7 bases, leaving 17 bases between the germline ends. This CDR3 contains 14 residues. Measured with immunoSEQ multiplex PCR; TCRdb has only the in-frame clones, and not every one. The sample includes 130,000 or so clones, roughly three quarters seen only once; the top ten take 1.9%. The chain has TRBV2 and TRBJ1-5; the D gene is possibly TRBD1 (5 bases). The material sequenced was peripheral blood. The source of this sequence is a woman in her 70s with acute or convalescent COVID-19. The CDR3 is CASTGGTRKQPQHF. In nucleotides, the CDR3 is TGTGCCAGCACCGGGGGGACCCGTAAGCAGCCCCAGCATTTT.